One T cell receptor beta chain is described in this entry. Its antigen is unidentified. The Oncomine TCR Beta short-read assay generated sequence data from the DNA of cultured CD4+ T cells. TCRdb re-analysed the PCR reads in MiXCR, keeping a single row per CDR3 protein. Found here are about 17,000 distinct CDR3 sequences, less than 60% of them singletons; the top ten hold roughly 18%. The germline V and J ends were trimmed by 8 bases and 3 bases, with 19 bases remaining between them. The CDR3 covers 14 residues. Germline V gene sequence: CDR1 DFQATT, CDR2 SNEGSKA (reference sequence). This specimen comes from a study of vaccination and CD4 T cells after COVID-19. Study context: Convalescent patients were SARS-CoV-2 positive by nasal swab PCR; several mild, one severe. Median time from COVID diagnosis to post-COVID sampling was 100 to 130 days (35 to 161). The post-vaccine samples came a median 72 days after dose two (range 14 to 241).

Time point indicated: late sampling 161 to 241 days after vaccination in a few convalescent patients. Treatment: approximately 10-day PBMC culture with coronavirus spike peptide pools or control peptides (ViraFEST assay). TCRs were sequenced by ViraFEST after antigen-specific T cells had been expanded with peptide pools. The TCR originated in a human donor who had recovered from COVID-19. The V gene is TRBV20-1, the J gene TRBJ1-1; D possibly corresponds to TRBD1 (6 bases). The sequences come from CD4+ T cells from blood, cultured in vitro, collected about 7 months after SARS-CoV-2 vaccination. CDR3 DNA: TGCAGTACCCTCGAAGGGGGTCTGTACACTGAAGCTTTCTTT. It codes for CSTLEGGLYTEAFF.